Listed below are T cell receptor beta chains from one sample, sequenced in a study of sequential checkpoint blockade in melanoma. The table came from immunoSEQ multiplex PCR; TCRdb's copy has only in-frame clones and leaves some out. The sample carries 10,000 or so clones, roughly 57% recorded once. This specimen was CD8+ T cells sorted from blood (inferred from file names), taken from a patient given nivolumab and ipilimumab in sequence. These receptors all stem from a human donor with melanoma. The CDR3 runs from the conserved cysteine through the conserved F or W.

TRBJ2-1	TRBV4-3	CASSQESGLAGVDEQFF
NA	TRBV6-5	CASSYGGAREQYF
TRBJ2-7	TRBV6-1	CASSDQGFYEQYF
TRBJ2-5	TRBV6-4	CASSQGAGAQETQYF
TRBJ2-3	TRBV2	CASGETGGPRDTQYF
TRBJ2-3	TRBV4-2	CASSLTSTDTQYF
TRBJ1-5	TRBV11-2	CASSLDMGRNQPQHF
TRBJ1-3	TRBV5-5	CASSLGSQAVSGNTIYF
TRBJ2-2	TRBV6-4	CASSDGYTGEPFF
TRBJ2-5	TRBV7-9	CASSSAGRETQYF
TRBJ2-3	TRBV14	CASSQDPAGLSTDTQYF
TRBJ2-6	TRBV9	CASSALGVSGANVLTF
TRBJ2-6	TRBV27	CASSLRGTGAGANVLTF
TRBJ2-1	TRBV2	CASRSPIAGGPGNEQFF
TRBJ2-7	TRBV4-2	CASSQGTDYEQYF
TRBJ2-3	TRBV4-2	CASSHGTSTDTQYF
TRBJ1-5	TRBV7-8	CASSLVTTGTQPQHF
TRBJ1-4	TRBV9	CASSAGFLNEKLFF
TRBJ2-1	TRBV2	CASRAAYNEQFF
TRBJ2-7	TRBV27	CASSATSGGTYEQYF